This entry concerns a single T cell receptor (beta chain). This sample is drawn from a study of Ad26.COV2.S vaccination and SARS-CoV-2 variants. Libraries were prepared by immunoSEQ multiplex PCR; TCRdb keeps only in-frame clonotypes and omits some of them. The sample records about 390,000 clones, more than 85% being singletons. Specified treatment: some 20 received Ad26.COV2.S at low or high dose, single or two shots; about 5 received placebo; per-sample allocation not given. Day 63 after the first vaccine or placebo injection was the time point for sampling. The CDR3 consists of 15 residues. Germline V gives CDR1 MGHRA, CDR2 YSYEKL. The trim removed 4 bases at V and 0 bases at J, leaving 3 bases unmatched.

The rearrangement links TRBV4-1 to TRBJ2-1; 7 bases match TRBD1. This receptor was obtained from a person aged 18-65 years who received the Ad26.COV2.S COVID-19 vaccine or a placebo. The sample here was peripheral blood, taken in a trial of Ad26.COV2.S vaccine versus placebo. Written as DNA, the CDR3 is TGCGCCAGCAGCCGCGACAGGGTCTCCTACAATGAGCAGTTCTTC. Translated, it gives CASSRDRVSYNEQFF.